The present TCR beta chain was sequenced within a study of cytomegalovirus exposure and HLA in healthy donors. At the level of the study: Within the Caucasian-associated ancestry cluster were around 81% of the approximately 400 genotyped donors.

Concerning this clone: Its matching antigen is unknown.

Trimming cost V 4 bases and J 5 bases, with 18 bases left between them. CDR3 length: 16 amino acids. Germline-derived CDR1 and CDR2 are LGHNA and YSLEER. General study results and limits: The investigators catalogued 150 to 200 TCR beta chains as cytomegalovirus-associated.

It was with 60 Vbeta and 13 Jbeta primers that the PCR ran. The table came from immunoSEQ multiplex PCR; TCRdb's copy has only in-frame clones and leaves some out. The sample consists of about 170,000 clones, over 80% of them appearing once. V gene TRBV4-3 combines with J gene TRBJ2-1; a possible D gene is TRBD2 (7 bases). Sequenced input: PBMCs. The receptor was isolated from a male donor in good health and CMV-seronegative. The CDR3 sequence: CASSRDKAGTHNEQFF. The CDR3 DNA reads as TGCGCCAGCAGCCGGGACAAAGCGGGGACCCACAATGAGCAGTTCTTC.